The 7 T cell receptor beta chains below all came from one sample that was sequenced in a study of cytomegalovirus exposure and HLA in healthy donors. Primers for the PCR totalled 60 Vbeta and 13 Jbeta. Method: immunoSEQ multiplex PCR; TCRdb's copy keeps in-frame clones and lacks some. The repertoire holds hundreds of thousands of clones, with roughly 90% as singletons. Sequencing was carried out using PBMCs. The receptors were gathered from a woman under 30 in good health and CMV-seronegative.

This chain connects TRBV4-1 to TRBJ2-7, with 10 bases matching TRBD2. Germline assignment: CDR1 MGHRA and CDR2 YSYEKL. CDR3 length: 16 residues. Trimming took 0 bases from V and 6 from J; bases not matched to a gene: 8. The CDR3 DNA is TGCGCCAGCAGCCAAGATCGGGCTAGCGGGGGTGGCGAGCAGTACTTC. This codes for CASSQDRASGGGEQYF.

This clone has only a few counts. This sequence joins TRBV6-6 and TRBJ1-4; 7 bases map to TRBD1. The germline V gene encodes CDR1 MNHNY and CDR2 SVGAGI (reference sequence). There are 14 residues in the CDR3. J gave up 7 bases and V 5 bases, and 7 bases lay outside the gene matches. CDR3 DNA: TGTGCCAGCAGTCAACGACAGGGTGGTGAAAAACTGTTTTTT. It is translated as CASSQRQGGEKLFF.

This chain uses TRBV5-6 with TRBJ1-3; possibly TRBD1 for D (6 bases). V lost 1 base and J lost 4, with 12 bases in between. The CDR3 contains 15 residues. The germline CDR1 and CDR2 sequences are SGHDT and YYEEEE. CDR3 protein: CASSLSGAGGNTIYF. The CDR3, as DNA: TGTGCCAGCAGCTTGTCAGGGGCCGGGGGAAACACCATATATTTT.

The V gene is TRBV6-1, the J gene TRBJ2-3, with TRBD2 identical over 12 bases. The germline V gene has CDR1 MNHNS and CDR2 SASEGT. The J segment lost 0 bases and the V segment lost 2 bases, leaving 18 bases of the junction unmatched. CDR3 length: 22 amino acids. CDR3 sequence: CASSELSRTSGERPISTDTQYF. The CDR3 DNA is TGTGCCAGCAGTGAACTGAGCCGGACTAGCGGGGAGCGACCAATTAGCACAGATACGCAGTATTTT.

This rearrangement joins TRBV2 to TRBJ2-1; 11 bases fit TRBD1. Germline CDR1 reads SNHLY; CDR2 reads FYNNEI. The CDR3 sequence is 14 residues long. V was pared by 10 bases and J by 2 bases, with 4 bases of the junction left unmatched. The CDR3 sequence is CATQDRGPYNEQFF. The DNA for the CDR3 is TGTGCCACCCAGGACAGGGGGCCCTACAATGAGCAGTTCTTC.

This sequence joins TRBV19 and TRBJ2-1, with TRBD2 identical over 9 bases. Unmatched junction bases numbered 18, after V lost 5 bases and J lost 7 bases. CDR1 is LNHDA and CDR2 is SQIVND in the germline V gene (reference sequence). The CDR3 contains 18 residues. The CDR3 sequence is CASSAPGLAPRRRNEQFF. In DNA form, the CDR3 reads TGTGCCAGTAGTGCCCCGGGACTAGCTCCCCGACGGAGAAATGAGCAGTTCTTC. Full variable domain (outside the CDR3, taken from reference TRBV19 and TRBJ2-1): DGGITQSPKYLFRKEGQNVTLSCEQNLNHDAMYWYRQDPGQGLRLIYYSQIVNDFQKGDIAEGYSVSREKKESFPLTVTSAQKNPTAFYLCASSAPGLAPRRRNEQFFGPGTRLTVL.

This sequence joins TRBV5-1 and TRBJ2-2; TRBD2 aligns across 10 bases. After removal of 2 bases from V and 7 bases from J, the junction contained 8 bases not matched to a gene. This CDR3 spans 16 amino acids. Germline CDR1 and CDR2: SGHRS and YFSETQ. CDR3 DNA sequence: TGCGCCAGCAGCTTCCAAGCGGGGGGGCCTGTCGGGGAGCTGTTTTTT. Translation gives CASSFQAGGPVGELFF.